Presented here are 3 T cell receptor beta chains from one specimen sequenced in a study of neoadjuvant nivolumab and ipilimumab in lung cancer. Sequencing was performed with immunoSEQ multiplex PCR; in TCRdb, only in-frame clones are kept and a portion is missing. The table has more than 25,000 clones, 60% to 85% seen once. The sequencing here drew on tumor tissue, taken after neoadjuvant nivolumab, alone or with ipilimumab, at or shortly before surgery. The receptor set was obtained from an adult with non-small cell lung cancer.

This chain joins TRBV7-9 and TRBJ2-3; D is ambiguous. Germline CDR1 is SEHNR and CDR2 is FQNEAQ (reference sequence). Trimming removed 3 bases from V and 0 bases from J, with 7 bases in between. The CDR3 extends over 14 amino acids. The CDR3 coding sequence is TGTGCCAGCAGCTTTACTACTAGCACAGATACGCAGTATTTT. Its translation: CASSFTTSTDTQYF.

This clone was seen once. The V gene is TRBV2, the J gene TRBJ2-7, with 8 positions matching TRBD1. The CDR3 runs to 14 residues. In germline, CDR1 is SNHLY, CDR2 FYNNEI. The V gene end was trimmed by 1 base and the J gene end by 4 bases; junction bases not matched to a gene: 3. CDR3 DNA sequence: TGTGCCAGCAGTGAAGGGACAGGGAAGTACGAGCAGTACTTC. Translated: CASSEGTGKYEQYF.

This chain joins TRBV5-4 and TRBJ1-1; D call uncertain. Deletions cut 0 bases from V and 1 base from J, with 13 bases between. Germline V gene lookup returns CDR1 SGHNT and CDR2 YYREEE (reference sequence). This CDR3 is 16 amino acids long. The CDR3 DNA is TGTGCCAGCAGCTTGGGGGCCGATGCCACGAACACTGAAGCTTTCTTT. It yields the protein CASSLGADATNTEAFF.